The 25 T cell receptor beta chains below were found in one sample sequenced in a study of CD8 T cells in ankylosing spondylitis. Their cognate antigens are unknown. MiXCR, run by TCRdb on the 5' RACE reads, gives a single entry per CDR3 protein. The sample has a few hundred thousand distinct CDR3 sequences; around 20% are singletons. General study findings and limits: Within ankylosing spondylitis blood, a TCR beta motif made up of seven to nine highly homologous variants appeared to be characteristic.

What was sequenced was blood, either unsorted or a sorted T cell fraction (not recorded which). All receptors derive from a male donor with ankylosing spondylitis.

There are a few counts of this clonotype. The chain combines TRBV9 with TRBJ1-3, with D maybe TRBD1 (5 bases). V lost 3 bases and J 3 bases, leaving 7 bases between the germline ends. Germline V gives CDR1 SGDLS, CDR2 YYNGEE. The CDR3 totals 13 residues. CDR3 DNA sequence: TGTGCCAGCAGCGCAGGGTTTGGAAACACCATATATTTT. It is translated as CASSAGFGNTIYF.

V usage is TRBV5-1 and J usage is TRBJ2-7; 9 bases agree with TRBD1. The V gene end was trimmed by 3 bases and the J gene end by 5 bases; junction bases not matched to a gene: 6. The CDR3 is 14 amino acids. Per the germline V gene, CDR1 is SGHRS and CDR2 is YFSETQ. The CDR3 DNA reads as TGCGCCAGCAGCTCCCGACAGGGGGGCAACGAGCAGTACTTC. It translates to CASSSRQGGNEQYF. The complete variable domain, with remaining parts taken from reference TRBV5-1 and TRBJ2-7, reads KAGVTQTPRYLIKTRGQQVTLSCSPISGHRSVSWYQQTPGQGLQFLFEYFSETQRNKGNFPGRFSGRQFSNSRSEMNVSTLELGDSALYLCASSSRQGGNEQYFGPGTRLTVT.

This clonotype was detected a few times. This sequence joins TRBV28 and TRBJ2-7, with D possibly called TRBD1 or TRBD2 (5 bases each). CDR3 length equals 14 residues. CDR1 and CDR2 (germline): MDHEN, SYDVKM. Trimming took 6 bases from V and 4 from J, leaving 16 bases between them. This CDR3 reads CASSVVGPNYEQYF. The DNA for the CDR3 is TGTGCCAGCAGCGTCGTGGGACCGAATTACGAGCAGTACTTC. Full variable domain (remainder filled in from reference TRBV28 and TRBJ2-7): DVKVTQSSRYLVKRTGEKVFLECVQDMDHENMFWYRQDPGLGLRLIYFSYDVKMKEKGDIPEGYSVSREKKERFSLILESASTNQTSMYLCASSVVGPNYEQYFGPGTRLTVT.

This clonotype has just a few counts. This chain uses TRBV3-1 with TRBJ2-2, with TRBD1 matching over 8 bases. The CDR3 is 16 residues long. Germline V gives CDR1 LGHDT, CDR2 YNNKEL (reference sequence). With 1 base clipped from V and 5 bases from J, the junction kept 6 bases outside the gene matches. The DNA for the CDR3 is TGTGCCAGCAGCCAAGGAGACAGGGGTCATACCGGGGAGCTGTTTTTT. Amino acid sequence: CASSQGDRGHTGELFF.

The chain combines TRBV20-1 with TRBJ2-1, with 9 bases identical to TRBD1. CDR3 length: 15 amino acids. Germline CDR1 is DFQATT and CDR2 is SNEGSKA (reference sequence). With V trimmed by 4 bases and J by 7 bases, 11 bases remained unmatched. CDR3 residues: CSATLGGQGRNEQFF. CDR3 bases: TGCAGTGCTACCCTTGGGGGACAGGGAAGAAATGAGCAGTTCTTC.

The rearrangement joins TRBV6-5 to TRBJ2-2, with a weak D call TRBD1 (6 bases). Germline assignment: CDR1 MNHEY and CDR2 SVGAGI. The CDR3 runs 15 residues. Trimming stripped 5 bases from V and 7 bases from J, with 17 bases between. CDR3 protein: CASSRPSNRDGELFF. The CDR3 DNA reads as TGTGCCAGCAGTCGCCCGAGTAACAGGGACGGGGAGCTGTTTTTT.

The chain is built from TRBV6-6 and TRBJ2-1; the D call may be TRBD1 or TRBD2 (6 bases each). CDR1 is MNHNY, CDR2 SVGAGI, per germline (reference sequence). CDR3 size: 13 residues. V gave up 7 bases and J gave up 8 bases, with 15 bases separating them. The chain's CDR3 is CASTLERGDEQFF. The DNA of the CDR3 is TGTGCCAGCACCTTAGAGAGGGGGGATGAGCAGTTCTTC.

The chain employs TRBV21-1 and TRBJ2-6. TRBV21-1 is marked as a pseudogene. This CDR3 has 14 amino acids. DNA for the CDR3: TGTGCCAGCAGCAACCTCTCTGGGGCCAACGTCCTGACTTTC. Translation: CASSNLSGANVLTF.

This clonotype showed up just a few times. The chain has TRBV29-1 and TRBJ1-2; no definite D call. The CDR3 spans 13 residues. Germline V gene data show CDR1 as SQVTM and CDR2 as ANQGSEA. The V end lost 6 bases, the J end lost 5 bases, and 16 bases lay between the germline ends. The CDR3 bases are TGCAGCGTGACCCTCCGGGCAGCATATGGCTACACCTTC. The encoded protein is CSVTLRAAYGYTF.

This clonotype was recorded a few times. V gene TRBV5-1 combines with J gene TRBJ2-2; 11 positions match TRBD2. This CDR3 is built from 15 residues. Germline loops: CDR1 SGHRS, CDR2 YFSETQ. V shed 4 bases and J 4 bases; nucleotides not matched to a gene: 3. The CDR3 spells CASSQGLAVTGELFF. Here the CDR3 DNA reads TGCGCCAGCAGCCAGGGACTAGCGGTCACCGGGGAGCTGTTTTTT.

This chain uses TRBV12-3 or TRBV12-4 with TRBJ1-3; D gene unclear. Trimming left V 7 bases short and J 7 bases short, with 17 bases between. The CDR3 extends over 14 amino acids. CDR3 DNA sequence: TGTGCCAGCATCCTTGGGAGACACTCGAACACCATATATTTT. Its translation: CASILGRHSNTIYF.

The chain is built from TRBV2 and TRBJ1-1, with D possibly TRBD1 on 5 matching bases. Germline CDR1 is SNHLY and CDR2 is FYNNEI. Trimming took 6 bases from V and 5 from J, leaving 16 bases between them. CDR3 length equals 14 residues. The chain's CDR3 is CASRVSTGRTEAFF. CDR3 in DNA: TGTGCCAGCAGGGTTTCCACGGGACGGACTGAAGCTTTCTTT.

This clonotype was counted a few times. The chain has TRBV7-2 and TRBJ1-2, with 7 bases identical to TRBD1. The germline gives CDR1 SGHTA, CDR2 FQGNSA. V dropped 3 bases and J dropped 4; count of bases not matched to a gene: 2. The CDR3 loop spans 13 amino acids. This CDR3 reads CASSLDRTYGYTF. CDR3 DNA: TGTGCCAGCAGCTTGGACAGGACCTATGGCTACACCTTC.

The gene calls are TRBV29-1 and TRBJ2-7; 9 nucleotides match TRBD1. The CDR3 covers 14 residues. Unmatched junction bases numbered 10, after V lost 3 bases and J lost 7 bases. Per the germline V gene, CDR1 is SQVTM and CDR2 is ANQGSEA. CDR3 region: CSVDRTGTGIEQYF. CDR3 DNA: TGCAGCGTTGACAGGACCGGGACAGGGATAGAGCAGTACTTC.

This chain joins TRBV5-1 and TRBJ2-4; D may be TRBD2 (6 bases). CDR1 is SGHRS, CDR2 YFSETQ, per germline. This CDR3 contains 17 residues. V was clipped by 0 bases and J by 0 bases, with 13 bases between them. CDR3 residues: CASSLAELAVAKNIQYF. The CDR3 nucleotides read TGCGCCAGCAGCTTGGCCGAGTTAGCGGTAGCCAAAAACATTCAGTACTTC.

This sequence joins TRBV12-3 or TRBV12-4 and TRBJ1-2; no reliable D call. The CDR3 contains 11 residues. Trimming took 4 bases from V and 4 from J, leaving 4 bases between them. CDR3 sequence reads: CASSSFYGYTF. The DNA of the CDR3 is TGTGCCAGCAGTTCTTTCTATGGCTACACCTTC.

This chain's CDR3 is CASSGPKGPEQFF. In DNA, the CDR3 is TGTGCCAGCAGCGGGCCAAAAGGGCCTGAGCAGTTCTTC. The chain is built from TRBV5-5 and TRBJ2-1, with unresolved D. This CDR3 has 13 amino acids. V was shortened by 4 bases and J by 9 bases, with 14 bases between the two germline ends. CDR1 and CDR2 (germline): SGHKS, YYEKEE (reference sequence).

The chain couples TRBV7-9 to TRBJ2-7, with 13 bases aligning to TRBD2. Germline CDR1 SEHNR, CDR2 FQNEAQ (reference sequence). The length of the CDR3 is 17 residues. J lost 2 bases, V lost 1 base, and 5 bases had no gene match. In DNA, the CDR3 is TGTGCCAGCAGCTTAGGACTAGCGGGAGGAGTAACCTACGAGCAGTACTTC. Its protein product is CASSLGLAGGVTYEQYF.

This clonotype was counted only a few times. The chain carries TRBV5-1 and TRBJ2-6; 7 nucleotides match TRBD1. The germline V gene encodes CDR1 SGHRS and CDR2 YFSETQ. CDR3 length: 18 amino acids. J gave up 1 base and V 0 bases, and 7 bases lay outside the gene matches. The CDR3 DNA reads as TGCGCCAGCAGCTTGGCTGGACAGGTTACATCTGGGGCCAACGTCCTGACTTTC. It encodes CASSLAGQVTSGANVLTF.

This clonotype was seen only a few times. This chain connects TRBV11-2 to TRBJ1-5, with D maybe TRBD1 (6 bases). V shed 3 bases and J shed 4 bases, with 13 bases lying between them. This CDR3 spans 15 amino acids. Per the germline V gene, CDR1 is SGHAT and CDR2 is FQNNGV. This CDR3 reads CASSFSDRNNQPQHF. CDR3 nucleotides: TGTGCCAGCAGCTTTTCCGACAGGAATAATCAGCCCCAGCATTTT.

This clonotype was observed a few times. The chain recombines TRBV10-3 with TRBJ2-3, with D uncertain. V was shortened by 2 bases and J by 0 bases, with 6 bases between the two germline ends. Germline CDR1 ENHRY, CDR2 SYGVKD. This CDR3 is built from 14 residues. CDR3 loop: CAISEAISTDTQYF. In DNA, the CDR3 is TGTGCCATCAGTGAGGCGATTAGCACAGATACGCAGTATTTT.

The gene calls are TRBV12-3 or TRBV12-4 and TRBJ2-5; 7 bases map to TRBD2. The CDR3 sequence is 17 residues long. V shed 6 bases and J 3 bases; nucleotides not matched to a gene: 16. DNA of the CDR3: TGTGCCAGCAGGCCAAGAATCCTACTAGCGACGGAAGAGACCCAGTACTTC. This encodes CASRPRILLATEETQYF.

The J gene is TRBJ2-2, the V gene TRBV25-1; the D is unclear. V was cut by 1 base and J by 7 bases, with 10 bases left in between. CDR1 and CDR2 (germline): MGHDK, SYGVNS. This CDR3 region has 14 residues. The CDR3 protein is CASSESVIGGELFF. The DNA for the CDR3 is TGTGCCAGCAGTGAATCGGTTATAGGCGGGGAGCTGTTTTTT.

This clonotype showed up many times. The chain recombines TRBV29-1 with TRBJ2-5, with 7 bases aligning to TRBD1. V gave up 5 bases and J gave up 1 base; unmatched junction bases: 7. This CDR3 contains 14 residues. CDR1 SQVTM and CDR2 ANQGSEA come from the germline V gene. CDR3 in amino acids: CSVWGQWSQETQYF. CDR3 coding DNA: TGCAGCGTTTGGGGACAGTGGTCCCAAGAGACCCAGTACTTC.

The J gene is TRBJ2-7, the V gene TRBV5-1, with 7 positions matching TRBD2. The CDR3 is made up of 15 amino acids. Germline V gene data show CDR1 as SGHRS and CDR2 as YFSETQ. J gave up 5 bases and V 1 base, and 9 bases lay outside the gene matches. The CDR3 region has the DNA TGCGCCAGCAGCTTGCTAGCGGAAGGCTTCCACGAGCAGTACTTC. Residues: CASSLLAEGFHEQYF. The whole variable domain, filled in from reference TRBV5-1 and TRBJ2-7, reads KAGVTQTPRYLIKTRGQQVTLSCSPISGHRSVSWYQQTPGQGLQFLFEYFSETQRNKGNFPGRFSGRQFSNSRSEMNVSTLELGDSALYLCASSLLAEGFHEQYFGPGTRLTVT.